This TCR beta chain was documented in a study of CD8+CD57+ T cells in acquired aplastic anemia. Study-wide background: Sorted cells (CD4+ and CD8+) yielded DNA amounts that averaged about 3.1 ug.

The use of genomic DNA as template underpinned the TCR beta VDJ and CDR3 profiling. TCRdb redid the calling of the reads with MiXCR, one entry per CDR3 protein. This table has 100,000 to 150,000 distinct CDR3 sequences, 30% to 45% appearing once. An expansion of CD8+CD57+ cells by flow cytometry had been shown in patients chosen for sequencing. Every patient presented with severe acquired aplastic anemia. As regards this clonotype: Its matching antigen is unknown.

The CDR3 sequence is 12 residues long. The V and J ends lost 3 bases and 8 bases respectively, with 7 bases between them. Germline CDR1 reads WNHNN; CDR2 reads SYGVQD (reference sequence). Study-level results: Common to patients and controls were roughly 30 CD8+ CDR3 sequences. Patients and controls had CD8+ Simpson's diversity values that were not significantly distinct.

This TCR was recovered from a human donor with aplastic anemia. The chain carries TRBV10-1 and TRBJ1-4; D is ambiguous. The sample consisted of sorted CD4+, CD8+, or CD8+CD57+ T cells (not recorded which) from PBMCs. The CDR3 coding sequence is TGCGCCAGCAGTGATTCAGGAGAAAAACTGTTTTTT. Translating it yields CASSDSGEKLFF.